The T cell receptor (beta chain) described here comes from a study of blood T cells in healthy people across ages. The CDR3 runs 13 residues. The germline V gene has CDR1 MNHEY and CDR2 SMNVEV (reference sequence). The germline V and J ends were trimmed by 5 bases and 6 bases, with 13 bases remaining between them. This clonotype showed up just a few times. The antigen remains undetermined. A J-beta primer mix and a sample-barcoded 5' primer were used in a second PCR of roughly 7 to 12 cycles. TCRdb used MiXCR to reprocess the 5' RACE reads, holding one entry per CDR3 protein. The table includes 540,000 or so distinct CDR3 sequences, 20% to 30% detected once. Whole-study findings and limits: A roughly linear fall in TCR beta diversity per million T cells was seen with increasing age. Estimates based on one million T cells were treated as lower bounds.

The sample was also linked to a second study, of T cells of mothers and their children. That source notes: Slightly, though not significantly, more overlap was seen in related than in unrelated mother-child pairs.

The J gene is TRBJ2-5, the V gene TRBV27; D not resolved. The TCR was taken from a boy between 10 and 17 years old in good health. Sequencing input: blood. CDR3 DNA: TGTGCCAGCAGTCAGCGTGTCATGCAGACCCAGTACTTC. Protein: CASSQRVMQTQYF.